A selection of T cell receptor beta chains follows, all from one sample in a study of blood T cell repertoires in COVID-19. Sequencing was performed with immunoSEQ multiplex PCR; in TCRdb, only in-frame clones are kept and a portion is missing. Among roughly 100,000 clones listed, 71% were seen once. Sequencing was performed on peripheral blood. Receptor source: a human donor with acute or convalescent COVID-19. The donor label of this sample is uncertain. Each CDR3 is given with its conserved first and last residue. A D gene is named only where the DNA matches it firmly. The size entry is marked missing in some rows and otherwise reads once, few, many or a size class.

TRBV2,.,TRBJ2-6,.,TGTGCCAGCATTTGGACAGAAGGGGCCAACGTCCTGACTTTC,CASIWTEGANVLTF
TRBV14,.,TRBJ2-2,.,TGTGCCAGCAGCCAAGAACGGGTCACCGGGGAGCTGTTTTTT,CASSQERVTGELFF
TRBV6-5,.,TRBJ2-7,.,TGTGCCAGCAGTTACTCCCGGGTTGGAGCCTACGAGCAGTACTTC,CASSYSRVGAYEQYF
TRBV9,.,TRBJ1-1,.,TGTGCCAGCAGCCCCCAGCTGGGGGAGGGGAAAGCTTTCTTT,CASSPQLGEGKAFF
TRBV11-3,few,TRBJ2-5,.,TGTGCCAGCAGTTGGGCTGGCCAAGAGACCCAGTACTTC,CASSWAGQETQYF
TRBV30,once,TRBJ2-7,.,TGTGCCTGGAGTGTAGGGCAGGGCGGAAGGATCGGCTTC,CAWSVGQGGRIGF
TRBV3-1/TRBV3-2,once,TRBJ1-5,.,TGTGCCAGCAGCCAAGATGCGGGGTCGAATCAGCCCCAGCATTTT,CASSQDAGSNQPQHF
TRBV2,.,TRBJ2-1,.,TGTGCCAGCAGTCTTTCCCCGTACAATGAGCAGTTCTTC,CASSLSPYNEQFF
TRBV24-1,.,TRBJ2-3,.,TGTGCCACCTCGGGTACTCTAGCGGATACGCAGTATTTT,CATSGTLADTQYF
TRBV7-2,.,TRBJ1-2,.,TGTGCCAGCAGCTTAGCTGTGACAGACTATGGCTACACCTTC,CASSLAVTDYGYTF
TRBV2,many,TRBJ2-5,.,TGTGCCAGCAGTCAGACTAGTCGGGAGACCCAGTACTTC,CASSQTSRETQYF
TRBV4-2,few,TRBJ1-2,TRBD1,TGTGCCAGCAGCCAAGGGGACAGCTATGGCTACACCTTC,CASSQGDSYGYTF
TRBV6-5,.,TRBJ2-5,.,TGTGCCAGCAGCTTTGACAGGCTGCGGGAGACCCAGTACTTC,CASSFDRLRETQYF
TRBV11-1,.,TRBJ2-5,TRBD1,TGTGCCAGCAGCTTGGGGGACAGGGTAATCGCAGAGACCCAGTACTTC,CASSLGDRVIAETQYF
TRBV7-2,.,TRBJ1-1,.,TGTGCCAGCAGCGCGGCGCTGAACACTGAAGCTTTCTTT,CASSAALNTEAFF
TRBV6-5,.,TRBJ1-5,TRBD1,TGTGCCAGCAGGCACAGGACAGGGAGGAATCAGCCCCAGCATTTT,CASRHRTGRNQPQHF
TRBV21-1,.,TRBJ1-6,.,TGTGCCAGAGACAGCTCCTATAATTCACCCCTCCACTTT,CARDSSYNSPLHF
TRBV6-5,.,TRBJ1-6,TRBD1,TGTGCCAGCAGTACAGGGGCCTCTGATAATTCACCCCTCCACTTT,CASSTGASDNSPLHF
TRBV2,.,TRBJ2-7,TRBD2,TGTGCCAGCCAGAGGGAGCGGGGGAACTACGAGCAGTACTTC,CASQRERGNYEQYF
TRBV2,.,TRBJ1-6,.,TGTGCCAGCAGTGAAGCGTTAGTCTTTGCCCTCCACTTT,CASSEALVFALHF
TRBV5-5,.,TRBJ2-7,TRBD2,TGTGCCAGCAGCTTGGTAGCGGGGGCCCTCTCCTACGAGCAGTACTTC,CASSLVAGALSYEQYF
TRBV18,few,TRBJ2-3,.,TGTGCCAGCTCACCTTCCAGCAGGGGCGGCACAGATACGCAGTATTTT,CASSPSSRGGTDTQYF
TRBV2,few,TRBJ2-2,.,TGTGCCAGCTCCCGTCGGACTGACACCGGGGAGCTGTTTTTT,CASSRRTDTGELFF
TRBV5-4,.,TRBJ2-1,.,TGTGCCAGCAGCTCGGGGAGTAGGACCTACAATGAGCAGTTCTTC,CASSSGSRTYNEQFF
TRBV29-1,few,TRBJ2-7,TRBD1,TGCAGCGTTTCCAGGGGGAAATACGAGCAGTACTTC,CSVSRGKYEQYF
TRBV15,few,TRBJ1-2,.,TGTGCCACCAGCAGAGATTCCCTGGCAGTCTATGGCTACACCTTC,CATSRDSLAVYGYTF
TRBV5-6,.,TRBJ2-7,TRBD1,TGTGCCAGCAGCTTAGGACAGGGGAGTCCTGACTACGAGCAGTACTTC,CASSLGQGSPDYEQYF
TRBV9,once,TRBJ2-5,.,TGTGCCAGCAGCGTAGATCTAGCGAGATACCAAGAGACCCAGTACTTC,CASSVDLARYQETQYF
TRBV28,.,TRBJ2-1,TRBD1,TGTGCCAGCGGAAAGACAGGGGGGGGATATGAGCAGTTCTTC,CASGKTGGGYEQFF
TRBV27,.,TRBJ2-1,.,TGTGCCAGCAGTTTATCAACCGACAGATTCTACAATGAGCAGTTCTTC,CASSLSTDRFYNEQFF
TRBV30,.,TRBJ1-1,TRBD1,TGTGCCTGGAGTCCGTGGCAGGGGGTGAACACTGAAGCTTTCTTT,CAWSPWQGVNTEAFF
TRBV28,once,TRBJ2-1,TRBD1,TGTGCCACCCAGGACAGGGGGCAAAGCTACAATGAGCAGTTCTTC,CATQDRGQSYNEQFF
TRBV18,.,TRBJ1-5,TRBD1,TGTGCCAGCTCAACTTTTCGGGACAGGGGATTGTTCAATCAGCCCCAGCATTTT,CASSTFRDRGLFNQPQHF
TRBV6-5,.,TRBJ2-7,TRBD1,TGTGCCAGCAGTTACTCGTTATACAGGGGTTATTACGAGCAGTACTTC,CASSYSLYRGYYEQYF
TRBV5-5,.,TRBJ2-1,.,TGTGCCAGCAGCGGAGGGACGTTTTCCTACAATGAGCAGTTCTTC,CASSGGTFSYNEQFF
TRBV6-5,.,TRBJ2-2,.,TGTGCCAGCAGGGAGAGGGAGGCCGGGGAGCTGTTTTTT,CASREREAGELFF
TRBV9,.,TRBJ1-1,TRBD1,TGTGCCAGCAGCGTAGCTACCGGACAGGGGAGGCTACGCACTGAAGCTTTCTTT,CASSVATGQGRLRTEAFF